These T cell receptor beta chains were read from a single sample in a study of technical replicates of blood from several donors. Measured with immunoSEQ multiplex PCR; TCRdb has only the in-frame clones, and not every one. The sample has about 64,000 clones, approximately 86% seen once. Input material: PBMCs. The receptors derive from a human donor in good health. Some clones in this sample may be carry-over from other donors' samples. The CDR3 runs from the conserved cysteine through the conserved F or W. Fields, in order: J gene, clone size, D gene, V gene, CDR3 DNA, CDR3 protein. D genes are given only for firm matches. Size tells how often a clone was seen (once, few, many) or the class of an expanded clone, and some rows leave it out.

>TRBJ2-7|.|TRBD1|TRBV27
TGTGCCAGCAGTTTATCCACAAACAGGGGCGACGAGCAGTACTTC
CASSLSTNRGDEQYF
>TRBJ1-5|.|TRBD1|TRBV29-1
TGCAGCGTTGGGGCAGGGGGCAATAGCAATCAGCCCCAGCATTTT
CSVGAGGNSNQPQHF
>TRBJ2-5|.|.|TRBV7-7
TGTGCCAGCAGCTTAAGCCTAGCAGAACAAGAGACCCAGTACTTC
CASSLSLAEQETQYF
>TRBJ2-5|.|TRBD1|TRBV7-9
TGTGCCAGCAGCTTACTTACAGGGGGCGGAGAGACCCAGTACTTC
CASSLLTGGGETQYF
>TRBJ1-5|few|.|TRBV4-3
TGCGCCAGCAGCCAATCACACATTAGCAATCAGCCCCAGCATTTT
CASSQSHISNQPQHF
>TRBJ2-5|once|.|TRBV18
TGTGCCAGCTCCCCGGACAGCCAAGAGACCCAGTACTTC
CASSPDSQETQYF
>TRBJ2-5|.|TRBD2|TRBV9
TGTGCCAGCAGCGTAACCGGGACTAGCGGGGGGGGTCAAGAGACCCAGTACTTC
CASSVTGTSGGGQETQYF
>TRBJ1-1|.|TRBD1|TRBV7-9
TGTGCCAGCAGCATAAAGACAGGGGTCATCGGGAACACTGAAGCTTTCTTT
CASSIKTGVIGNTEAFF
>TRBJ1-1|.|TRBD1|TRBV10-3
TGTGCCATCACCGAGGGACAGGTGAACACTGAAGCTTTCTTT
CAITEGQVNTEAFF
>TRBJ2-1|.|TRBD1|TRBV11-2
TGTGCCAGCAGCCCCCGGACAGGCACTAATGAGCAGTTCTTC
CASSPRTGTNEQFF
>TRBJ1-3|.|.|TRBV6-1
TGTGCCAGCAGTGAAGCTTTCTCCTCTGGAAACACCATATATTTT
CASSEAFSSGNTIYF
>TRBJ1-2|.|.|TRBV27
TGTGCCAGCAGTTTCTTACCAAACGGCTATGGCTACACCTTC
CASSFLPNGYGYTF
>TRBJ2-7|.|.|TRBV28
TGTGCCAGCAGGACAACAGGGCGCTCCTACGAGCAGTACTTC
CASRTTGRSYEQYF
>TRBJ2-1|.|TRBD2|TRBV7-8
TGTGCCAGCAGCTCCCAACGACTAGCGGGGGCTAATGAGCAGTTCTTC
CASSSQRLAGANEQFF
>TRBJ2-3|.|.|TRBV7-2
TGTGCCAGCAGCTTAGAGGTCGGGGGAGGCCCCACATATACGCAGTATTTT
CASSLEVGGGPTYTQYF
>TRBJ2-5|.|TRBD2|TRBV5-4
TGTGCCAGCAGCTCTGGACTAGCGGGAGGGTTGTTAAAGACCCAGTACTTC
CASSSGLAGGLLKTQYF
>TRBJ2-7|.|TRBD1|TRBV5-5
TGTGCCAGCAGCAGAACAGGGGGCGCAGACGAGCAGTACTTC
CASSRTGGADEQYF
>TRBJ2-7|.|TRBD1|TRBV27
TGTGCCAGCAGTTTAAAGAAGGGGGCCTCCTACGAGCAGTACTTC
CASSLKKGASYEQYF
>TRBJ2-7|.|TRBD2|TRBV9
TGTGCCAGCAGCGTAAGTGCGGGGGGCCACGAGCAGTACTTC
CASSVSAGGHEQYF
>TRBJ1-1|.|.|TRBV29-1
TGCAGCGTTCGTTGGAGGCACATGAACACTGAAGCTTTCTTT
CSVRWRHMNTEAFF
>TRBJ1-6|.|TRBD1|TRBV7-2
TGTGCCAGCAGCTCGGGACAGCCATTATATTCACCCCTCCACTTT
CASSSGQPLYSPLHF
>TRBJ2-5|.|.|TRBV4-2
TGTGCCAGCAGCCAAGGCTTACAGGCCCAAGAGACCCAGTACTTC
CASSQGLQAQETQYF
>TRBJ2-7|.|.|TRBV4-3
TGCGCCAGCAGCCAAGACACTTACTACGAGCAGTACTTC
CASSQDTYYEQYF
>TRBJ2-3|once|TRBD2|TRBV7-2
TGTGCCAGCAGCTTAGTCTTGCGAGGCGGGAGTGTAGATACGCAGTATTTT
CASSLVLRGGSVDTQYF
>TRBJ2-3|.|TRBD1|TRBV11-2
TGTGCCAGCAGAAGACAGGGGGCAGACACAGATACGCAGTATTTT
CASRRQGADTDTQYF
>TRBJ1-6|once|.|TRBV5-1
TGCGCCAGCAGCTTCGAGGGATCCTATAATTCACCCCTCCACTTT
CASSFEGSYNSPLHF
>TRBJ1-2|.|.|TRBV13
TGTGCCAGCAGCTTAAGGGCCTCGAGGGACAATGGCTACACCTTC
CASSLRASRDNGYTF
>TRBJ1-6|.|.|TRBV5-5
TGTGCCAGCAGCTTCGCGGGTGGGAGTAATTCACCCCTCCACTTT
CASSFAGGSNSPLHF
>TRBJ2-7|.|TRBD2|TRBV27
TGTGCCAGCAGTTTGTCTAGCGGGGCCTACGAGCAGTACTTC
CASSLSSGAYEQYF
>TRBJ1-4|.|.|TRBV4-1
TGCGCCAGCAGCCAAGGCCCCAGGGTATCCGGGACTAATGAAAAACTGTTTTTT
CASSQGPRVSGTNEKLFF
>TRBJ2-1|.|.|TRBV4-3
TGCGCCAGCAGCCAAGATGAACTAGTCAACAATGAGCAGTTCTTC
CASSQDELVNNEQFF
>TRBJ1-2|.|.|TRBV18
TGTGCCAGCAGCGGGGGAATCTATGGCTACACCTTC
CASSGGIYGYTF
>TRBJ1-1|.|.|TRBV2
TGTGCCAGCAGTGGCCAGGGAAGAACTGAAGCTTTCTTT
CASSGQGRTEAFF
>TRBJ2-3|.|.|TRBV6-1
TGTGCCAGCAGCGACTGGATGGCGGCAGATACGCAGTATTTT
CASSDWMAADTQYF
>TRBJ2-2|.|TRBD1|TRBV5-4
TGTGCCAGCAGCATACAGGGGGCCCACACCGGGGAGCTGTTTTTT
CASSIQGAHTGELFF
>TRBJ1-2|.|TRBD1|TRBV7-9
TGTGCCAGCAGCTTAACTACGACAGGGGGAGAGGGCTACACCTTC
CASSLTTTGGEGYTF
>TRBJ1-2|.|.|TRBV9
TGTGCCAGCAGTCAGGGGACCTATGGCTACACCTTC
CASSQGTYGYTF
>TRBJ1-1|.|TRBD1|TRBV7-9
TGTGCCAGCAGCTATGGATCAGGGGGAGAGACTGAAGCTTTCTTT
CASSYGSGGETEAFF
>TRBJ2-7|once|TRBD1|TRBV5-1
TGCGCCAGCAGCTTGGCCGGGACAGAGTCCTACGAGCAGTACTTC
CASSLAGTESYEQYF
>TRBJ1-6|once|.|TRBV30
TGTGCCTGGACCCGGAATTCACCCCTCCACTTT
CAWTRNSPLHF